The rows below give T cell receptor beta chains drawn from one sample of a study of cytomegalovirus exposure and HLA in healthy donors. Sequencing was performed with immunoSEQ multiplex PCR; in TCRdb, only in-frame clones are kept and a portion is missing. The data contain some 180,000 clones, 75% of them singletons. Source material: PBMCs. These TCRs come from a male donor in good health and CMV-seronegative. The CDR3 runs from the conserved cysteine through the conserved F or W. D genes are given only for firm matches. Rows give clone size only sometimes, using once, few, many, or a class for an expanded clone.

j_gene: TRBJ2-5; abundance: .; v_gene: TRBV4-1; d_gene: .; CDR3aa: CASSQVQGPWETQYF; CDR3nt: TGCGCCAGCAGCCAAGTACAGGGACCCTGGGAGACCCAGTACTTC
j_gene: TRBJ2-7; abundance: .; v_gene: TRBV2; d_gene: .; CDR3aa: CASSEQGYEQYF; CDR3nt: TGTGCCAGCAGTGAACAGGGTTACGAGCAGTACTTC
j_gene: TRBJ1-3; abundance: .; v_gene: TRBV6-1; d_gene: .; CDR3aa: CASSEPGIGSGNTIYF; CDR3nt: TGTGCCAGCAGTGAACCGGGGATAGGCTCTGGAAACACCATATATTTT
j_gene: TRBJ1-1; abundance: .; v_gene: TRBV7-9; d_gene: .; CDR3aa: CASSLPSTEAFF; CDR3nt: TGTGCCAGCAGCTTACCGTCCACTGAAGCTTTCTTT
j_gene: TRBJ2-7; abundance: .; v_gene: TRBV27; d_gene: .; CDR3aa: CASSYYPGTMSSYEQYF; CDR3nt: TGTGCCAGCAGTTATTATCCCGGGACAATGAGCTCCTACGAGCAGTACTTC
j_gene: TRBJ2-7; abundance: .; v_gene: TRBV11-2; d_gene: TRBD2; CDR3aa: CASSLVGGGPYEQYF; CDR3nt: TGTGCCAGCAGCTTAGTGGGGGGAGGGCCTTACGAGCAGTACTTC
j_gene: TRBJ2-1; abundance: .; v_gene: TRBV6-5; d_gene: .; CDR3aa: CASSYSNAGGARGQFF; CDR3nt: TGTGCCAGCAGTTACTCGAATGCGGGCGGGGCCCGGGGGCAGTTCTTC
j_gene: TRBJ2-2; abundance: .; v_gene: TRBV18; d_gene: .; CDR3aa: CASSRDGGELFF; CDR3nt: TGTGCCAGCTCCCGCGATGGCGGGGAGCTGTTTTTT
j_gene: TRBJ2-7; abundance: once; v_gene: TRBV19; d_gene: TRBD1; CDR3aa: CASSIGDRQRNEQYF; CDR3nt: TGTGCCAGTAGTATAGGGGACAGGCAGCGGAACGAGCAGTACTTC
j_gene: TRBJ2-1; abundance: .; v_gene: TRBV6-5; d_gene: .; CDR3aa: CATRRGGAPYNEQFF; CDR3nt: TGTGCCACCCGCCGAGGTGGCGCGCCCTACAATGAGCAGTTCTTC
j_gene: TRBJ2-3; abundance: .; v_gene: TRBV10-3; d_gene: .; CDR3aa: CAISDVAAGTDTQYF; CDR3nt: TGTGCCATCAGTGACGTAGCGGCAGGGACAGATACGCAGTATTTT
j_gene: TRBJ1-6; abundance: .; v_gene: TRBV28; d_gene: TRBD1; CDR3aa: CASSQQGALPTPLHF; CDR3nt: TGTGCCAGCAGCCAACAGGGGGCGCTTCCCACTCCCCTCCACTTT
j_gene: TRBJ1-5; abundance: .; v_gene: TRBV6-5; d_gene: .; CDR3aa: CASRGIGQPQHF; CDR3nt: TGTGCCAGCAGGGGCATAGGTCAGCCCCAGCATTTT
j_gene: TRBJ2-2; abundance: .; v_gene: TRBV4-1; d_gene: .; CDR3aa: CASSQPTRDKTGELFF; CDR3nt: TGCGCCAGCAGCCAACCCACTAGGGATAAGACCGGGGAGCTGTTTTTT
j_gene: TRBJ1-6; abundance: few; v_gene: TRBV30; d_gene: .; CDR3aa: CAWSVLGGRGSPLHF; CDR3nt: TGTGCCTGGAGCGTCTTGGGGGGACGCGGGTCACCCCTCCACTTT
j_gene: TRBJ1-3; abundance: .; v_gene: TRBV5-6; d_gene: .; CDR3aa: CASSSGLPGNTIYF; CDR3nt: TGTGCCAGCAGCTCGGGATTACCCGGAAACACCATATATTTT
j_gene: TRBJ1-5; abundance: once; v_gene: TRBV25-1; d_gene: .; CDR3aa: CASSLYSNQPQHF; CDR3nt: TGTGCCAGCAGCCTCTATAGCAATCAGCCCCAGCATTTT
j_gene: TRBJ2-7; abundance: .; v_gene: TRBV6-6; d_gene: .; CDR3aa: CASSYNEGVEQYF; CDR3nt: TGTGCCAGCAGTTATAACGAGGGAGTCGAGCAGTACTTC
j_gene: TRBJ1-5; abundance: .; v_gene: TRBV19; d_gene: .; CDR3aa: CASSIAGGNQPQHF; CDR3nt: TGTGCCAGTAGTATCGCAGGGGGCAATCAGCCCCAGCATTTT
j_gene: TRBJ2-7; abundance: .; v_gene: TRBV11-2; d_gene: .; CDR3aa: CASSLYQGGHEQYF; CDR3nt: TGTGCCAGCAGCTTATATCAGGGTGGCCACGAGCAGTACTTC
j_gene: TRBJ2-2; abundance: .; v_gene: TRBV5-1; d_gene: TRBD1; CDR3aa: CASSSSGTANTGELFF; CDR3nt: TGCGCCAGCAGCTCGTCCGGGACAGCGAACACCGGGGAGCTGTTTTTT
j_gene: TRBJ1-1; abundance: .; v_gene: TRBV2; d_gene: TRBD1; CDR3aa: CASQGANTEAFF; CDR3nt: TGTGCCAGCCAGGGGGCGAACACTGAAGCTTTCTTT
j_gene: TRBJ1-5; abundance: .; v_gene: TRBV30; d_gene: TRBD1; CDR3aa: CAWSVRGQGNQPQHF; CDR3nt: TGTGCCTGGAGTGTTAGAGGACAGGGCAATCAGCCCCAGCATTTT
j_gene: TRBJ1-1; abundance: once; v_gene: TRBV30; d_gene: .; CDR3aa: CAWSVSTEAFF; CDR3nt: TGTGCCTGGAGTGTGAGCACTGAAGCTTTCTTT
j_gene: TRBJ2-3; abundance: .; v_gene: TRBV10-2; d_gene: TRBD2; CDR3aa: CASSERPRTSGGPLDTQYF; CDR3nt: TGCGCCAGCAGTGAGCGACCCCGGACTAGCGGGGGGCCTCTAGATACGCAGTATTTT
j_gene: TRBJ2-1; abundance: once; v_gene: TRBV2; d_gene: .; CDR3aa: CASREAGNNEQFF; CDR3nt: TGTGCCAGCAGAGAGGCAGGGAACAATGAGCAGTTCTTC
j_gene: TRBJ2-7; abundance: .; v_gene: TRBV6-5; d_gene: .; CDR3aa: CASSYPGWNEQYF; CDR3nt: TGTGCCAGCAGTTACCCGGGTTGGAACGAGCAGTACTTC
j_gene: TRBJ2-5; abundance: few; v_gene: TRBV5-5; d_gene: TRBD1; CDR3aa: CASSLGQGRETQYF; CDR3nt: TGTGCCAGCAGCCTCGGACAGGGAAGAGAGACCCAGTACTTC
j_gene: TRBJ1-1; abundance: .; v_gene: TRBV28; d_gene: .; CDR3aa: CASTNGGARVAFF; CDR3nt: TGTGCCAGCACCAATGGGGGGGCGCGGGTAGCTTTCTTT
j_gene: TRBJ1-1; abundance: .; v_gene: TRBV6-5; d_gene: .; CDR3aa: CASTEGSTEAFF; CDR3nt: TGTGCCAGCACGGAGGGGTCCACTGAAGCTTTCTTT
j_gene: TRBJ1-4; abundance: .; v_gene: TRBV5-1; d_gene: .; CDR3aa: CASSLWQNEKLFF; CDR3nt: TGCGCCAGCAGCTTGTGGCAGAATGAAAAACTGTTTTTT
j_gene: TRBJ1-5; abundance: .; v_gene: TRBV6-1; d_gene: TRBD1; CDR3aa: CASSELRGGDNNQPQHF; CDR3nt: TGTGCCAGCAGTGAATTAAGAGGGGGCGATAACAATCAGCCCCAGCATTTT
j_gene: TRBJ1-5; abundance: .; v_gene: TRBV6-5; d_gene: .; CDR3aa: CASRYRRGSNQPQHF; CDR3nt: TGTGCCAGCAGGTACCGCAGGGGAAGCAATCAGCCCCAGCATTTT
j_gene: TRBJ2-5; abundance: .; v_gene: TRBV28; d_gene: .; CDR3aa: CASSSGQETQYF; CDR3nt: TGTGCCAGCAGTTCCGGGCAAGAGACCCAGTACTTC
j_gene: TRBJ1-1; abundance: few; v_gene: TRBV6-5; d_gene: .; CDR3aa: CASSYSSGTAEAFF; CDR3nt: TGTGCCAGCAGTTACTCGTCAGGTACAGCTGAAGCTTTCTTT
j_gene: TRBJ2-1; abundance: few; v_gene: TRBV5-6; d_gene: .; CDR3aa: CASSLVLTAYNEQFF; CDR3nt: TGTGCCAGCAGCTTGGTCCTGACAGCCTACAATGAGCAGTTCTTC
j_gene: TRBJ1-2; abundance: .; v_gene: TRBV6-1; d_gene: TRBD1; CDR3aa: CASSAGQGSNYGYTF; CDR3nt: TGTGCCAGCAGTGCAGGACAGGGCTCTAACTATGGCTACACCTTC
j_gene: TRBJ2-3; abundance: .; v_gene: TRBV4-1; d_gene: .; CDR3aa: CASSQEGDGFTDTQYF; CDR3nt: TGCGCCAGCAGCCAAGAAGGAGACGGGTTCACAGATACGCAGTATTTT
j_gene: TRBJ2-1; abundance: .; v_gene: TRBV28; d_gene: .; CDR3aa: CASSLRRSGAYNEQFF; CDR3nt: TGTGCCAGCAGTCTGCGGCGGAGCGGAGCATACAATGAGCAGTTCTTC
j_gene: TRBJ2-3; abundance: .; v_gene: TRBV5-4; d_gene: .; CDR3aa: CASSGRDTQYF; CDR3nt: TGTGCCAGCAGCGGGAGAGATACGCAGTATTTT
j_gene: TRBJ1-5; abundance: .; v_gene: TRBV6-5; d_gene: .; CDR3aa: CASRADVNQPQHF; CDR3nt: TGTGCCAGCAGAGCGGACGTCAATCAGCCCCAGCATTTT
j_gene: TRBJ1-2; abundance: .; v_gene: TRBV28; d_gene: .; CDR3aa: CASSSTARGGGYTF; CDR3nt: TGTGCCAGCAGTTCCACCGCGCGGGGCGGGGGCTACACCTTC
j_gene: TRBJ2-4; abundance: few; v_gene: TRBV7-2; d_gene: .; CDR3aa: CASSSRGGIGNIQYF; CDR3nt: TGTGCCAGCAGCTCCCGAGGGGGTATCGGAAACATTCAGTACTTC
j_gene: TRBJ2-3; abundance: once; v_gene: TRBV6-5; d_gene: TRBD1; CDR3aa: CASSFARDRVTDTQYF; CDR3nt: TGTGCCAGCAGTTTCGCCCGGGACAGGGTCACAGATACGCAGTATTTT
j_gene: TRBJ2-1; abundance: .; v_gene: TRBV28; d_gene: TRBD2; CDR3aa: CASSVTSGGNNEQFF; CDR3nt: TGTGCCAGCAGTGTGACTAGCGGAGGTAACAATGAGCAGTTCTTC
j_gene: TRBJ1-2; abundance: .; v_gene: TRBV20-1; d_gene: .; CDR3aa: CSVGGNYGYTF; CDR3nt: TGCAGTGTGGGGGGTAACTATGGCTACACCTTC
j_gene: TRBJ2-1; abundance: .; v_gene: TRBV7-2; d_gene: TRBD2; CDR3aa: CASSISTLAGEQFF; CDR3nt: TGTGCCAGCAGCATCTCCACTCTAGCGGGAGAGCAGTTCTTC
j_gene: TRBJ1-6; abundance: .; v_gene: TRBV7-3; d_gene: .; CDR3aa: CAGSLNPGGNNSPLHF; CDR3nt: TGTGCCGGCAGCTTAAATCCCGGGGGGAATAATTCACCCCTCCACTTT